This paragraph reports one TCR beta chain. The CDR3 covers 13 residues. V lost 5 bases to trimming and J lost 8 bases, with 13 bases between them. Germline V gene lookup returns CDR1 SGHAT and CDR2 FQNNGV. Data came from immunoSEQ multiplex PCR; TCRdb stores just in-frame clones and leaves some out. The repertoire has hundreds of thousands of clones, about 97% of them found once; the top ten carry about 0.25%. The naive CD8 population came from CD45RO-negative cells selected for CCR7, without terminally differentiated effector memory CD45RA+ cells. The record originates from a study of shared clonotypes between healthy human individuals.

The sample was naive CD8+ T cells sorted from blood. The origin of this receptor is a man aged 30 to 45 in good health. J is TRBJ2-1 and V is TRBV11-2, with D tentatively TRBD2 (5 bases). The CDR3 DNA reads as TGTGCCAGCAGCCCCGGGCGGGTATATGAGCAGTTCTTC. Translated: CASSPGRVYEQFF.